The sample holds a few counts of the clone carrying this T cell receptor beta chain. PCR amplification relied on 60 Vbeta primers (plus 13 Jbeta primers). Here immunoSEQ multiplex PCR was the method, and the copy in TCRdb shows in-frame clones only, minus some. Among more than 80,000 clones listed, around 64% were seen once. Germline V CDR1 and CDR2: LNHDA, SQIVND (reference sequence). The V end was cut by 7 bases, the J end by 5 bases, with 26 bases between. The CDR3 consists of 17 residues. This record comes from a study of cytomegalovirus exposure and HLA in healthy donors. The sequence came from a man in his sixties in good health and CMV-seronegative. The sample consisted of PBMCs. The chain links TRBV19 to TRBJ1-1; TRBD1 might be the D (6 bases). The CDR3 loop is CASKFGGQSIPTTEAFF. The CDR3 nucleotides are TGTGCCAGTAAATTTGGGGGACAATCCATCCCAACGACTGAAGCTTTCTTT.